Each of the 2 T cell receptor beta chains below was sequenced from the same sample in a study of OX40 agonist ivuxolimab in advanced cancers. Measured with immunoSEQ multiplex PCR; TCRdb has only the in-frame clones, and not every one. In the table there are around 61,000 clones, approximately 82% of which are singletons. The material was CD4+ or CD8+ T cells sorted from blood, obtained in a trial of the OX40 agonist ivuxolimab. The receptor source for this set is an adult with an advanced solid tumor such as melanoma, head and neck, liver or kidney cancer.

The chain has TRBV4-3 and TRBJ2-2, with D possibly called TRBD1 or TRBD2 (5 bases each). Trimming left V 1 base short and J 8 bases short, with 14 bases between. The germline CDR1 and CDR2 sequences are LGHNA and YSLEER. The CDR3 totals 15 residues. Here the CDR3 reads CASSQGRGWGGELFF. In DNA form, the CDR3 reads TGCGCCAGCAGCCAAGGAAGAGGATGGGGGGGGGAGCTGTTTTTT.

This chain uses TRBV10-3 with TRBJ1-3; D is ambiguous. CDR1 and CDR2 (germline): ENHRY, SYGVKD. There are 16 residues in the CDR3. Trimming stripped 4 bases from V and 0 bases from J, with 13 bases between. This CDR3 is CAISGDGMSSGNTIYF. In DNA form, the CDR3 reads TGTGCCATCAGTGGAGACGGGATGAGCTCTGGAAACACCATATATTTT.